Each of the 2 T cell receptor beta chains below was sequenced from the same sample in a study of identical twins. TCRdb recomputed calls from the 5' RACE reads with MiXCR, one row per CDR3 protein. Of 700,000 or so distinct CDR3 sequences listed, over 8.5% are singletons. The data also belong to a second study, concerning yellow fever vaccine responses in identical twins.

Sequencing was performed on PBMCs. Receptor source: a woman aged 18-29 years in good health.

The gene calls are TRBV18 and TRBJ1-6; TRBD1 is a possible D gene (5 bases). The V end lost 0 bases, the J end lost 9 bases, and 6 bases lay between the germline ends. Looked up from germline, CDR1 is KGHSH and CDR2 is LQKENI. This CDR3 region has 13 residues. The CDR3: CASSPPTGSPLHF. DNA of the CDR3: TGTGCCAGCTCACCACCCACAGGTTCACCCCTCCACTTT. The full variable domain, rest sourced from reference TRBV18 and TRBJ1-6, is NAGVMQNPRHLVRRRGQEARLRCSPMKGHSHVYWYRQLPEEGLKFMVYLQKENIIDESGMPKERFSAEFPKEGPSILRIQQVVRGDSAAYFCASSPPTGSPLHFGNGTRLTVT.

The chain joins TRBV3-1 to TRBJ2-1; tentative D call: TRBD2 (5 bases). The CDR3 totals 16 residues. The V end lost 0 bases, the J end lost 6 bases, and 15 bases lay between the germline ends. The V gene's germline CDR1 is LGHDT and CDR2 YNNKEL (reference sequence). The CDR3 sequence is CASSQDLGPDSNEQFF. For the CDR3, the DNA is TGTGCCAGCAGCCAAGATTTAGGCCCGGACTCCAATGAGCAGTTCTTC.